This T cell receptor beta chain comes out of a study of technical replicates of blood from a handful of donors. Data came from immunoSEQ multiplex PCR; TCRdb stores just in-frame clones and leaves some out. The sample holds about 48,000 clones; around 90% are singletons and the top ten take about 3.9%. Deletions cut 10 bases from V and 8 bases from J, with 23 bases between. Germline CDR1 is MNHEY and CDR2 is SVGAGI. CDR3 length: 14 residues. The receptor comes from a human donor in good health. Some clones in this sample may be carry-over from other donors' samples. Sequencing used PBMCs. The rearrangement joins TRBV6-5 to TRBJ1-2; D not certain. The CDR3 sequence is CATMDRLQPGGYTF. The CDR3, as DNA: TGTGCCACCATGGATCGACTCCAACCGGGGGGCTACACCTTC.